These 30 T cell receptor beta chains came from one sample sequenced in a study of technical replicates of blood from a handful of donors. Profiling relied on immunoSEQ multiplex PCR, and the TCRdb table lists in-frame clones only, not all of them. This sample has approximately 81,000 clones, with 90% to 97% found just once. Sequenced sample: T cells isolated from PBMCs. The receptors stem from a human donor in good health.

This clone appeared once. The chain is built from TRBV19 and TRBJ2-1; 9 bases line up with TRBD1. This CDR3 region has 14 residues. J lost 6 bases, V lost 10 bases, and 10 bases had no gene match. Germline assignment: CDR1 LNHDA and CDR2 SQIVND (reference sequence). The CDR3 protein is CAISRDRVGNEQFF. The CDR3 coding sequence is TGTGCCATCTCCCGGGACAGGGTGGGCAATGAGCAGTTCTTC. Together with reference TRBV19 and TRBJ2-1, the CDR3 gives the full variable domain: DGGITQSPKYLFRKEGQNVTLSCEQNLNHDAMYWYRQDPGQGLRLIYYSQIVNDFQKGDIAEGYSVSREKKESFPLTVTSAQKNPTAFYLCAISRDRVGNEQFFGPGTRLTVL.

Written as DNA, the CDR3 is TGTGCCAGCAGTGAAGTCGGAGGGAGGAACGAGCAGTACTTC. Translation: CASSEVGGRNEQYF. This chain uses TRBV2 with TRBJ2-7, with D tentatively TRBD2 (6 bases). Trimming left V 1 base short and J 5 bases short, with 12 bases between. The length of the CDR3 is 14 residues. CDR1 and CDR2 (germline): SNHLY, FYNNEI.

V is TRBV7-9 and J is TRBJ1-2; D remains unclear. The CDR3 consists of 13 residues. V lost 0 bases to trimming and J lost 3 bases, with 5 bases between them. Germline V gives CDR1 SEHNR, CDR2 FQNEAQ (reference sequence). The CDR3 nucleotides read TGTGCCAGCAGCTTAGCCGGGGACTATGGCTACACCTTC. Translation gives CASSLAGDYGYTF. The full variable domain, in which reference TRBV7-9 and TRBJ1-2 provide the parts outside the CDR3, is DTGVSQNPRHKITKRGQNVTFRCDPISEHNRLYWYRQTLGQGPEFLTYFQNEAQLEKSRLLSDRFSAERPKGSFSTLEIQRTEQGDSAMYLCASSLAGDYGYTFGSGTRLTVV.

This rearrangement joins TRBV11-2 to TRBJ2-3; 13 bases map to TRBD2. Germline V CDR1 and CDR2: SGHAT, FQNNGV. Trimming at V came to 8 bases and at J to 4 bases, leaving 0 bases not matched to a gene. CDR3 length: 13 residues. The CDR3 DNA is TGTGCCAGCGGACTAGCGGGAGCAGATACGCAGTATTTT. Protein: CASGLAGADTQYF.

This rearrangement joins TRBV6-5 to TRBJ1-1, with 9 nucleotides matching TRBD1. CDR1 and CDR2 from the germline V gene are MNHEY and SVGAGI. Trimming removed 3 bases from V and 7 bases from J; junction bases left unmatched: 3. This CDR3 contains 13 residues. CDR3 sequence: CASSYGQGLEAFF. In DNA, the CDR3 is TGTGCCAGCAGTTATGGACAGGGGCTTGAAGCTTTCTTT.

CDR3 in amino acids: CASSPRQGSPNTQYF. DNA of the CDR3: TGTGCCAGCAGCCCGCGACAGGGTTCCCCCAATACGCAGTATTTT. The chain carries TRBV11-3 and TRBJ2-3, with 7 bases fitting TRBD1. The CDR3 has 15 amino acids. The V gene's germline CDR1 is SGHNT and CDR2 YENEEA. Trimming took 5 bases from V and 7 from J; bases not matched to a gene: 12.

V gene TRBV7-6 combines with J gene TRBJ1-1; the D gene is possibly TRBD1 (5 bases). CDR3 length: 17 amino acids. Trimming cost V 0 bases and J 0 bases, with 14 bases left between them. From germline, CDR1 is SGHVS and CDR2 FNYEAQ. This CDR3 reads CASSLALFGHMNTEAFF. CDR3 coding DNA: TGTGCCAGCAGCTTAGCGCTTTTTGGACACATGAACACTGAAGCTTTCTTT.

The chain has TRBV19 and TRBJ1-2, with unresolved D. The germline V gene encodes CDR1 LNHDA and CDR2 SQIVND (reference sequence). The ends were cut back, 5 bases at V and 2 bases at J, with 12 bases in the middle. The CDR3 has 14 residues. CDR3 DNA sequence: TGTGCCAGTAGTCCTGGTACAGTGAACTATGGCTACACCTTC. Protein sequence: CASSPGTVNYGYTF.

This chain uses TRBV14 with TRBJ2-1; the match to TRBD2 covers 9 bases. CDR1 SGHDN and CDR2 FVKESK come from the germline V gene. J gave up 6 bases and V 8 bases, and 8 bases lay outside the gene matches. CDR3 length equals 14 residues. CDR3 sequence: CASQGTSFSNEQFF. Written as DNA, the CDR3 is TGTGCCAGCCAGGGGACTAGCTTCAGCAATGAGCAGTTCTTC.

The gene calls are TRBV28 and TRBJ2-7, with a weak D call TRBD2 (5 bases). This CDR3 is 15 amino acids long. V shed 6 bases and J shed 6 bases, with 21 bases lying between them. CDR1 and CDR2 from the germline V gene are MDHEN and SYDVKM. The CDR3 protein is CASSTRGLLIVEQYF. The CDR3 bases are TGTGCCAGCAGCACCCGAGGGCTTTTAATCGTCGAGCAGTACTTC.

The CDR3 sequence is CASSVEAGGNTGELFF. The CDR3 DNA follows: TGTGCCAGCAGCGTAGAAGCGGGAGGCAACACCGGGGAGCTGTTTTTT. The chain recombines TRBV9 with TRBJ2-2, with 9 nucleotides matching TRBD2. The junction had 2 bases not matched to a gene; V was cut back by 0 bases and J by 2 bases. Per the germline V gene, CDR1 is SGDLS and CDR2 is YYNGEE. This CDR3 has 16 residues.

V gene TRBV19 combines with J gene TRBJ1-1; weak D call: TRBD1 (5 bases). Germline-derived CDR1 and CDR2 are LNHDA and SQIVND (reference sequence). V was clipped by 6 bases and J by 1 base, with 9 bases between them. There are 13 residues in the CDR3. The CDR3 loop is CASRFGANTEAFF. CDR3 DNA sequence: TGTGCCAGTAGATTTGGGGCGAACACTGAAGCTTTCTTT.

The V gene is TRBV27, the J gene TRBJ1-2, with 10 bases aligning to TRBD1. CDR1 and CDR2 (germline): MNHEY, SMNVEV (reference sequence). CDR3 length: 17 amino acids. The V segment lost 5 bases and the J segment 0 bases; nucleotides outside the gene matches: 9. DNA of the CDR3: TGTGCCAGCAGTCCCCGACAGGGGGCTAGACCTAACTATGGCTACACCTTC. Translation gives CASSPRQGARPNYGYTF.

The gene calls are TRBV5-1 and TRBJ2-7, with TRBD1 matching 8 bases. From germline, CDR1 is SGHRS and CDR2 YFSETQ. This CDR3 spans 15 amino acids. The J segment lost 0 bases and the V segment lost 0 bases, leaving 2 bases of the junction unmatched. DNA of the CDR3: TGCGCCAGCAGCTTGGGGACAGGGCGCTCCTACGAGCAGTACTTC. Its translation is CASSLGTGRSYEQYF.

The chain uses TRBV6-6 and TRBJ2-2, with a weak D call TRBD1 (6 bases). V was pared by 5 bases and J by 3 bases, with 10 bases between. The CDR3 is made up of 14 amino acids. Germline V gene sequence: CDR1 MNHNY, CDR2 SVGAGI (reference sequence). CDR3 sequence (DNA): TGTGCCAGCAGTCCCGGACAGTACACCGGGGAGCTGTTTTTT. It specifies CASSPGQYTGELFF.

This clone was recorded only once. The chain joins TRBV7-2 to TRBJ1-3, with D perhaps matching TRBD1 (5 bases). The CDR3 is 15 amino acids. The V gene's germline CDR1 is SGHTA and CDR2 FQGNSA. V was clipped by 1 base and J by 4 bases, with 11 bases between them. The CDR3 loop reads CASSLGAGLGNTIYF. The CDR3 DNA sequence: TGTGCCAGCAGCTTAGGCGCAGGGTTGGGAAACACCATATATTTT.

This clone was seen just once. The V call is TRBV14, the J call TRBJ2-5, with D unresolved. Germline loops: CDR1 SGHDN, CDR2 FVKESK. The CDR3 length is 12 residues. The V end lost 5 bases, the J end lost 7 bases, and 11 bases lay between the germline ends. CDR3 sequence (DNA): TGTGCCAGCAGCTACTTTCGAGGGACCCAGTACTTC. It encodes CASSYFRGTQYF.

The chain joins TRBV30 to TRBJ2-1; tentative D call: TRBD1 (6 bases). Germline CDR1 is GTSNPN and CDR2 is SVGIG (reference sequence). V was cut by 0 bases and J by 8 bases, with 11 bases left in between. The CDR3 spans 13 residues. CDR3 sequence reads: CAWSVLGGYEQFF. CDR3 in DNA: TGTGCCTGGAGTGTACTAGGGGGATATGAGCAGTTCTTC.

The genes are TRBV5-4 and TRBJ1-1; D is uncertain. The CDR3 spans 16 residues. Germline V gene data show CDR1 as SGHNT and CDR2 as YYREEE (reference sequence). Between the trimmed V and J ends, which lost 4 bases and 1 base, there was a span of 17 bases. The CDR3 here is CASSPDNLGRNTEAFF. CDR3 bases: TGTGCCAGCAGCCCTGATAATTTAGGGAGGAACACTGAAGCTTTCTTT. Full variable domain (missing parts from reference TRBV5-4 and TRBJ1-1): ETGVTQSPTHLIKTRGQQVTLRCSSQSGHNTVSWYQQALGQGPQFIFQYYREEENGRGNFPPRFSGLQFPNYSSELNVNALELDDSALYLCASSPDNLGRNTEAFFGQGTRLTVV.

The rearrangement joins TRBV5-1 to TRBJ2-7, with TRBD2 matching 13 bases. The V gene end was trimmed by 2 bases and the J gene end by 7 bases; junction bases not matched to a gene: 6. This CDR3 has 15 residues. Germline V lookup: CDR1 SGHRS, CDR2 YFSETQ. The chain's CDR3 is CASSFTSGGAREQYF. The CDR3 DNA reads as TGCGCCAGCAGCTTTACTAGCGGGGGGGCTCGGGAGCAGTACTTC.

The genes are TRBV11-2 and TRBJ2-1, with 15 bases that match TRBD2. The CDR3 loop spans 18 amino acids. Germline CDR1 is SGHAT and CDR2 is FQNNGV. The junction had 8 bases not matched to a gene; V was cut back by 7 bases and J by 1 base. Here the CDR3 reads CASTGLAGGGGSYNEQFF. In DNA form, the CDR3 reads TGTGCCAGCACGGGACTAGCGGGAGGTGGGGGGTCCTACAATGAGCAGTTCTTC.

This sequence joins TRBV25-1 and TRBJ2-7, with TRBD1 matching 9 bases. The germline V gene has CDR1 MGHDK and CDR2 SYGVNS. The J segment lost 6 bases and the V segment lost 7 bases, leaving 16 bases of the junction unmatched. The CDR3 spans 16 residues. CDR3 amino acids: CASTQKGGTGTPEQYF. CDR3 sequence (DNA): TGTGCCAGCACTCAAAAAGGAGGGACAGGGACCCCCGAGCAGTACTTC.

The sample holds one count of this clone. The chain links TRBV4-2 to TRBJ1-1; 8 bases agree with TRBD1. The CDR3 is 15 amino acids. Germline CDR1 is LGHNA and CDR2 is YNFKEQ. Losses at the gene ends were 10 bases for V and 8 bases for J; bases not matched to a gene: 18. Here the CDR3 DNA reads TGTGCCACCCAACTGGGAATGACAGGGGAGTTGGAAGCTTTCTTT. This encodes CATQLGMTGELEAFF.

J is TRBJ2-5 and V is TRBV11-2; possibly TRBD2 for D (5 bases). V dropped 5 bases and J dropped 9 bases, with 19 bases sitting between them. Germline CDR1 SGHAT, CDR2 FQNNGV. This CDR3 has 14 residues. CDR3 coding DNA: TGTGCCAGCAGCAGGTTTGCATCGCCGGAGGCCCAGTACTTC. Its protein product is CASSRFASPEAQYF.

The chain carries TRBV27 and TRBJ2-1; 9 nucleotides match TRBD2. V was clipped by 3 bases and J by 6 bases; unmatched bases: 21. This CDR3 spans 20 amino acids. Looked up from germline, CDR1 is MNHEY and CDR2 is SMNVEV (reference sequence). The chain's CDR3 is CASSFNRVVAGVQDGNEQFF. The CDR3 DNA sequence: TGTGCCAGCAGTTTCAACAGGGTAGTAGCGGGAGTCCAAGATGGCAATGAGCAGTTCTTC.

In nucleotides, the CDR3 is TGTGCCAGCAGCTTGGGGACAGCACGGCAGTACTTC. Translation: CASSLGTARQYF. The chain uses TRBV5-6 and TRBJ2-7; D is possibly TRBD1 (6 bases). This CDR3 region has 12 residues. The germline V and J ends were trimmed by 0 bases and 9 bases, with 10 bases remaining between them. Germline V lookup: CDR1 SGHDT, CDR2 YYEEEE.

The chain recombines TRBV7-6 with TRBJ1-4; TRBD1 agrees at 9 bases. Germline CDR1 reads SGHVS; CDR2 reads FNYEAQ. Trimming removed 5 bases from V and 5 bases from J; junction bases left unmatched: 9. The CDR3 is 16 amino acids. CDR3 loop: CASSQDGGQGNEKLFF. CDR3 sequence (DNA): TGTGCCAGCAGCCAAGACGGGGGACAGGGAAATGAAAAACTGTTTTTT.

The CDR3 sequence: CAIWQGADQPQHF. CDR3 bases: TGTGCCATTTGGCAGGGGGCGGATCAGCCCCAGCATTTT. This rearrangement joins TRBV10-3 to TRBJ1-5; 8 positions match TRBD1. V lost 9 bases, J lost 5 bases, and 6 bases stayed unmatched. This CDR3 region has 13 residues. Per the germline V gene, CDR1 is ENHRY and CDR2 is SYGVKD.

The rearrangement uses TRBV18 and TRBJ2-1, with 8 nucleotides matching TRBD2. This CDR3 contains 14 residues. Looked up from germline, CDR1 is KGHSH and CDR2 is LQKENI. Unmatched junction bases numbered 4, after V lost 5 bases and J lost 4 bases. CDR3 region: CASSGRGEYNEQFF. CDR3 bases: TGTGCCAGCTCAGGGCGGGGGGAATACAATGAGCAGTTCTTC.

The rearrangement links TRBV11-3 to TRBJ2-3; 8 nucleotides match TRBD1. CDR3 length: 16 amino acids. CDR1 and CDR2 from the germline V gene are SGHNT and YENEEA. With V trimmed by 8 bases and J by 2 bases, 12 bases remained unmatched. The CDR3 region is CASRSRQGRNTDTQYF. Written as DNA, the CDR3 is TGTGCCAGCCGCTCCCGACAGGGGAGGAACACAGATACGCAGTATTTT.